The clone carrying this T cell receptor beta chain occurred many times. Its antigen is not identified. The data stem from a study of T cells after yellow fever vaccination. Findings of the study overall: Few clonotypes appeared in both CD4 and CD8 compartments.

CDR1 and CDR2 (germline): SGHRS, YFSETQ. The V and J ends lost 0 bases and 3 bases, in that order; junction bases with no gene match: 2. This CDR3 has 16 amino acids. TCRdb processed the 5' RACE reads anew with MiXCR; each CDR3 protein has one entry. The table lists roughly 250,000 distinct CDR3 sequences, 10% to 15% of them singletons. The source of this sequence is a man in his thirties or forties who received the YFV17D yellow fever vaccine. The chain combines TRBV5-1 with TRBJ2-7; 14 bases map to TRBD2. The sequencing here drew on CD4+ T cells sorted from PBMCs, taken 45 days after the yellow fever booster vaccination. The CDR3 nucleotides are TGCGCCAGCAGCTTGGCTGGGACTAGCGGGAGCTACGAGCAGTACTTC. Translating gives CASSLAGTSGSYEQYF.